This T cell receptor (beta chain) was profiled in a study of T cells in Graves' hyperthyroidism and ophthalmopathy. TCR beta CDR3 regions were amplified from RNA transcripts. The primer set for the first-round RT-PCR of the TCR CDR3 was HTBI. TCRdb redid the calling of the multiplex PCR reads with MiXCR, one entry per CDR3 protein. The sample lists approximately 100,000 distinct CDR3 sequences; approximately 42% were seen once. Trimming shortened V by 0 bases and J by 5 bases, and 11 bases separated the two germline ends. Germline assignment: CDR1 SGHRS and CDR2 YFSETQ. This CDR3 has 14 amino acids. Over 18 months, lack of ophthalmopathy progression marked Graves' hyperthyroidism as stable. Pregnant or lactating patients were excluded, as were those with uncontrolled infection or other autoimmune disease. Diagnostic assessment was based on clinical symptoms, serum thyroxine and TRAb, thyroid ultrasound and orbital computed tomography.

In regard to this clonotype: Its cognate antigen is unknown.

Whole-study findings and limits: Progression to ophthalmopathy was predicted a median of about 6.6 months early.

The chain is built from TRBV5-1 and TRBJ1-1, with D possibly matching TRBD1 (5 bases). Sequencing was done on a sample of peripheral blood or thyroid tissue (not recorded which). The receptor comes from a woman aged 25 to 39 with Graves' hyperthyroidism. CDR3 in amino acids: CASSLAEGRTEAFF. DNA for the CDR3: TGCGCCAGCAGCTTGGCCGAGGGGAGGACTGAAGCTTTCTTT.